This T cell receptor beta chain was profiled in a study of blood T cell repertoires in COVID-19. Overall study: From the United States, Italy and Spain came samples of acute and convalescent COVID-19. PBMCs, B-cell-depleted T cells, or T cells provided the cDNA or gDNA that made up the material.

As handled by the study authors: Amplification of reference gene primers provided the estimated nucleated cell counts. This table comes from immunoSEQ multiplex PCR, and its TCRdb copy is limited to in-frame clones, with some not included. V and J calls and clone size follow that table, whereas D and trimming were derived from the DNA. The sample has 81,000 or so clones, just under 85% seen once. The V gene lost 2 bases and the J gene lost 7 bases, with 11 bases spanning the gap. The CDR3 has 13 residues. CDR1 and CDR2 from the germline V gene are MNHEY and SMNVEV (reference sequence). The specimen sequenced was peripheral blood. This clonotype was sampled from a woman aged 70-85 years with active or convalescent COVID-19. The chain combines TRBV27 with TRBJ1-1, with TRBD1 as a possible D gene (6 bases). CDR3 in DNA: TGTGCCAGCAGTTTAAACAGGGTAAATGAAGCTTTCTTT. This gives the protein CASSLNRVNEAFF.